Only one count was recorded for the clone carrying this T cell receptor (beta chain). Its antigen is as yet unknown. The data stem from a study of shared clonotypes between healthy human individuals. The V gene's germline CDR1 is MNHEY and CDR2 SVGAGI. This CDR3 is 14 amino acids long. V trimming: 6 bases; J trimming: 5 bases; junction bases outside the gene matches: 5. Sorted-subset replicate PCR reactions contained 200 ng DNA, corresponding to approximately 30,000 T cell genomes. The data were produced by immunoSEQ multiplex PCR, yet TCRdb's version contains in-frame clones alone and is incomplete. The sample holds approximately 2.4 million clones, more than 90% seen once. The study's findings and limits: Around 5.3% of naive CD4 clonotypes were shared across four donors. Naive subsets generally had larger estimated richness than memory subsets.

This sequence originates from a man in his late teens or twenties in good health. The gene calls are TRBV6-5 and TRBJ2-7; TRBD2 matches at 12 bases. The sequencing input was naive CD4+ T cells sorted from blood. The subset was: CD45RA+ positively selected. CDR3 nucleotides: TGTGCCAGCAGCCGACTAGCGGGAGTACACGAGCAGTACTTC. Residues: CASSRLAGVHEQYF.